Below, one T cell receptor (beta chain) is given with its context. What it binds is unknown. This record comes from a study of CD8 T cells in Susac syndrome. In the study overall: When blood was drawn, the patients with Susac syndrome were therapy-naive, on corticosteroids, or on intravenous immunoglobulin alone.

Study results and caveats: No clonal expansion appeared among CD4+ T cells in Susac patients.

The RNA, about 0.45 to 1 ug, was put through reverse transcription using random hexamers. MiXCR, run by TCRdb on the immunoSEQ multiplex PCR reads, gives a single entry per CDR3 protein. The profile shows about 94,000 distinct CDR3 sequences, 85% to 95% of them singletons. Germline assignment: CDR1 SQVTM and CDR2 ANQGSEA. The J segment lost 1 base and the V segment lost 7 bases, leaving 3 bases of the junction unmatched. This CDR3 has 12 amino acids. The clonotype was recovered from a human donor with Susac syndrome. V is TRBV29-1 and J is TRBJ2-5, with 7 bases that match TRBD1. Sequencing was done on a sample of CD4+ T cells from PBMCs. The chain's CDR3 is CSAGQVQETQYF. The DNA for the CDR3 is TGCAGCGCTGGACAGGTCCAAGAGACCCAGTACTTC. The whole variable domain, remainder taken from reference TRBV29-1 and TRBJ2-5, is SAVISQKPSRDICQRGTSLTIQCQVDSQVTMMFWYRQQPGQSLTLIATANQGSEATYESGFVIDKFPISRPNLTFSTLTVSNMSPEDSSIYLCSAGQVQETQYFGPGTRLLVL.